The following is a T cell receptor beta chain sequence with its context. Its target is unknown. General study results and limits: In terms of TCR gene usage, tumor memory CD4+ T cells clustered together with blood and lymph node memory CD4+ cells, as well as with lymph node naive CD4+ cells.

The sorted Tregs were CD4+CD25+CD127-/low cells. The CDR3 runs to 16 residues. J gave up 2 bases and V 0 bases, and 4 bases lay outside the gene matches. Looked up from germline, CDR1 is SGHRS and CDR2 is YFSETQ. Semi-nested PCR with Nested Universal Primer A followed constant-region reverse priming of full-length variable regions. Each CDR3 protein is one row after TCRdb ran MiXCR on the 5' RACE reads. The repertoire holds over 40,000 distinct CDR3 sequences, with around 23% as singletons. The specimen was Tregs sorted from a lymph node. The rearrangement links TRBV5-1 to TRBJ1-3; TRBD1 aligns across 8 bases. This TCR was recovered from a female donor with breast cancer. The CDR3 sequence is CASSLGARGPGNTIYF. Written as DNA, the CDR3 is TGCGCCAGCAGCTTGGGTGCCAGGGGGCCTGGAAACACCATATATTTT.